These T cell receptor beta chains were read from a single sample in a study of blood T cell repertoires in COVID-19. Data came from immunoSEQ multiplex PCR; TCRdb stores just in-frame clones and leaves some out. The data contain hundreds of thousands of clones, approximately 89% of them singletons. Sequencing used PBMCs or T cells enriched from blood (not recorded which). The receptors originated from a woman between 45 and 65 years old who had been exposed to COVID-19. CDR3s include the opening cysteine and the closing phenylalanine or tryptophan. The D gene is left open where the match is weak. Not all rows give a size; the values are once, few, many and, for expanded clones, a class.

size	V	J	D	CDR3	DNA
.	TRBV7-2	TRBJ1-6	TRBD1	CASSPVGQGTYNSPLHF	TGTGCCAGCAGCCCCGTTGGACAGGGCACCTATAATTCACCCCTCCACTTT
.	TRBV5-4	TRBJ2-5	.	CASSLVGRGGETQYF	TGTGCCAGCAGCTTGGTCGGCAGGGGTGGGGAGACCCAGTACTTC
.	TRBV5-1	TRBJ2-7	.	CASSRISGSEQYF	TGCGCCAGCAGCCGAATATCCGGGAGCGAGCAGTACTTC
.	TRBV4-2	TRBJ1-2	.	CASSQDWAANYGYTF	TGTGCCAGCAGCCAAGATTGGGCAGCTAACTATGGCTACACCTTC
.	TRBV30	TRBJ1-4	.	CAWSRGEANEKLFF	TGTGCCTGGAGTCGGGGGGAGGCTAATGAAAAACTGTTTTTT
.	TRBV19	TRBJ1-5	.	CASRSITGTSNQPQHF	TGTGCCAGTAGATCGATAACCGGGACAAGCAATCAGCCCCAGCATTTT
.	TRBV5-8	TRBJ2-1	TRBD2	CASSFGRSSYNEQFF	TGTGCCAGCAGCTTCGGGAGGAGCTCCTACAATGAGCAGTTCTTC
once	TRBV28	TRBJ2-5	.	CASSLRGQETQYF	TGTGCCAGCAGTTTACGGGGGCAAGAGACCCAGTACTTC
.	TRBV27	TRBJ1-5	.	CASSLEINQPQHF	TGTGCCAGCAGCCTTGAGATCAATCAGCCCCAGCATTTT
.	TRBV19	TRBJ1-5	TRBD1	CASRPPAGGLGDQPQHF	TGTGCCAGTAGACCCCCGGCAGGGGGCTTAGGCGATCAGCCCCAGCATTTT
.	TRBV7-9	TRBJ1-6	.	CASSLEQGNNSPLHF	TGTGCCAGCAGCTTGGAACAGGGTAATAATTCACCCCTCCACTTT
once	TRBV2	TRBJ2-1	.	CASSLTAPLKFF	TGTGCCAGCAGTCTAACTGCGCCCCTGAAGTTCTTC
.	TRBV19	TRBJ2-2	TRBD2	CASSLSGLAGGRGTGELFF	TGTGCCAGTAGTCTCTCAGGACTAGCGGGGGGCCGGGGGACCGGGGAGCTGTTTTTT
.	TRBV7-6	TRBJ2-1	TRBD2	CASSGPGLAYNEQFF	TGTGCCAGCAGCGGACCGGGACTAGCTTATAATGAGCAGTTCTTC
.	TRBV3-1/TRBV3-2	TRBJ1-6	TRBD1	CASSQIQGYSPLHF	TGTGCCAGCAGCCAAATACAGGGGTATTCACCCCTCCACTTT
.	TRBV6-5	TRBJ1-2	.	CASDMGVGYTF	TGTGCCAGCGACATGGGCGTGGGCTACACCTTC
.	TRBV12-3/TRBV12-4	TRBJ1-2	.	CASSLNRFSGYTF	TGTGCCAGCAGTTTAAACAGGTTCTCCGGCTACACCTTC
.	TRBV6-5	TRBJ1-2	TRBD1	CASTQRQGENYGYTF	TGTGCCAGCACCCAACGACAGGGGGAGAACTATGGCTACACCTTC
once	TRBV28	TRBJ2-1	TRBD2	CASSRSILAGGPFFQFF	TGTGCCAGCAGCCGGTCCATACTAGCGGGGGGGCCATTTTTCCAGTTCTTC
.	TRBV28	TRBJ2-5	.	CASSLELAGETQYF	TGTGCCAGCAGTTTAGAACTAGCTGGAGAGACCCAGTACTTC
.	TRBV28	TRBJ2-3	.	CASSLRGSISTDTQYF	TGTGCCAGCAGTTTAAGGGGGTCGATTAGCACAGATACGCAGTATTTT
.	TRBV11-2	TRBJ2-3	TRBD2	CASSSRVSSGGLSTDTQYF	TGTGCCAGCAGCTCCAGAGTGAGTAGCGGGGGCCTAAGCACAGATACGCAGTATTTT
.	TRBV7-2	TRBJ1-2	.	CASSPSGSRREGYTF	TGTGCCAGCAGTCCGAGCGGGAGCCGTCGGGAGGGCTACACCTTC
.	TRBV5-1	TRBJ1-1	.	CASSLALGGTEAFF	TGCGCCAGCAGCTTGGCCCTGGGGGGGACTGAAGCTTTCTTT
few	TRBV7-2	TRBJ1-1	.	CASSSNRVTEAFF	TGTGCCAGCAGCTCAAACAGGGTCACTGAAGCTTTCTTT
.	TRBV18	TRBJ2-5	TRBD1	CASSPFDRGRETQYF	TGTGCCAGCTCACCCTTCGACAGGGGGCGAGAGACCCAGTACTTC
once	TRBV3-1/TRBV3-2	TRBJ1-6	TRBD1	CASSPRQGNSPLHF	TGTGCCAGCAGCCCTCGACAGGGGAATTCACCCCTCCACTTT